This TCR beta chain was identified in a study of cytomegalovirus exposure and HLA in healthy donors. V lost 8 bases and J 2 bases, leaving 16 bases between the germline ends. In germline, CDR1 is ENHRY, CDR2 SYGVKD. The CDR3 spans 15 residues. This clone was seen a few times. Both 60 Vbeta primers and 13 Jbeta primers went into the PCR. Sequenced by immunoSEQ multiplex PCR; TCRdb stores in-frame clones only, minus some. The sample yields nearly 95,000 clones, more than 70% seen once. This TCR was recovered from a woman aged 40 to 50 in good health and CMV-seronegative. J is TRBJ2-1 and V is TRBV10-3, with D possibly TRBD2 on 6 matching bases. The specimen was PBMCs. CDR3 in amino acids: CAISGQGLPYNEQFF. The CDR3 DNA is TGTGCCATCTCAGGGCAGGGACTCCCCTACAATGAGCAGTTCTTC.